This T cell receptor beta chain was sequenced in a study of beta chain features in type 1 diabetes. Germline-derived CDR1 and CDR2 are LGHNA and YSLEER. Trimming removed 2 bases from V and 4 bases from J, with 14 bases in between. The CDR3 contains 15 residues. Since all of the isolated RNA was reverse transcribed, expressed TCRB transcripts were what got sequenced. Profiled with immunoSEQ multiplex PCR; TCRdb holds only in-frame clones, not every one. Counted here are more than 300,000 clones, roughly 12% occurring once; the ten biggest clones make up less than 0.02%. Sequenced sample: naive CD4+ T cells from blood. The chain has TRBV4-3 and TRBJ1-2; tentative D call: TRBD1 (5 bases). The TCR was taken from a man younger than 35 in good health. The CDR3 sequence is CASSQMSGSSYGYTF. CDR3 coding DNA: TGCGCCAGCAGCCAAATGTCAGGGTCCAGCTATGGCTACACCTTC.